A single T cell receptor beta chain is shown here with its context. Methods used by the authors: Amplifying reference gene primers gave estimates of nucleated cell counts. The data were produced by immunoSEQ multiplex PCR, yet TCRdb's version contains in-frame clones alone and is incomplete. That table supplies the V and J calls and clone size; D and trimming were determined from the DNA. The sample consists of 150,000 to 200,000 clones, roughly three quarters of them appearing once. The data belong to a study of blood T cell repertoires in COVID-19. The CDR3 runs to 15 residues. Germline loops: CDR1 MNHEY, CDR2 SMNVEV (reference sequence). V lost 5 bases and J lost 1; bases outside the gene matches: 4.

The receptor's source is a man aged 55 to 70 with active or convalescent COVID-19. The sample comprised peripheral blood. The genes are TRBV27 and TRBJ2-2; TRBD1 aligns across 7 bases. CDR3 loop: CASSTRTGNTGELFF. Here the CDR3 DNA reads TGTGCCAGCAGTACTCGGACAGGGAACACCGGGGAGCTGTTTTTT.